Presented here are 3 T cell receptor beta chains from one specimen sequenced in a study of T cells after somatic rescue of genetic block. Here immunoSEQ multiplex PCR was the method, and the copy in TCRdb shows in-frame clones only, minus some. The sample consists of around 50,000 clones, 90% to 97% of them appearing once. Sequences were obtained from peripheral blood mononuclear cells (PBMCs). The source is a child younger than two.

The chain links TRBV6-5 to TRBJ2-1; TRBD2 matches 14 bases. V shed 6 bases and J 6 bases; nucleotides not matched to a gene: 4. Looked up from germline, CDR1 is MNHEY and CDR2 is SVGAGI. The CDR3 is 15 residues long. The CDR3 loop reads CASRRLAGGRNEQFF. In nucleotides, the CDR3 is TGTGCCAGCAGACGACTAGCGGGAGGGCGCAATGAGCAGTTCTTC.

V and J are TRBV5-1 and TRBJ1-4; no clear D. Trimming took off 1 base at V and 2 bases at J, with 3 bases between the two ends. CDR1 SGHRS and CDR2 YFSETQ come from the germline V gene. The CDR3 is 13 residues long. The CDR3 DNA reads TGCGCCAGCAGCTTGAGCACTAATGAAAAACTGTTTTTT. Its protein product is CASSLSTNEKLFF.

Worth noting for this clone: Distinct nucleotide sequences in the sample also encode this CDR3. The chain employs TRBV30 and TRBJ2-1; 14 nucleotides align to TRBD2. Germline V gene lookup returns CDR1 GTSNPN and CDR2 SVGIG (reference sequence). There are 14 residues in the CDR3. The V segment lost 1 base and the J segment 7 bases; nucleotides outside the gene matches: 0. CDR3 sequence (DNA): TGTGCCTGGAGTGGACTAGCGGGAGGGAATGAGCAGTTCTTC. This gives the protein CAWSGLAGGNEQFF.